This TCR beta chain was observed in a study of liver allograft versus peripheral blood T cells. Study background: A comparison was made between T cell receptor repertoires in transplanted livers and those in recipients' peripheral blood.

MiXCR, run by TCRdb on the reads, gives a single entry per CDR3 protein. The data hold over 4,500 distinct CDR3 sequences, with over 15% observed a single time. Overall study findings and caveats: Intragraft T cell receptor repertoires of liver allografts were reportedly distinct from those in peripheral blood.

Turning to this clonotype: The target antigen is unknown.

Germline assignment: CDR1 ENHRY and CDR2 SYGVKD. The V segment lost 4 bases and the J segment 4 bases; nucleotides outside the gene matches: 4. The CDR3 loop spans 16 amino acids. The chain recombines TRBV10-3 with TRBJ2-1, with 13 bases lining up with TRBD2. The TCR sequence derives from a human patient who had a liver transplant. The T cells may partly be graft donor cells. The CDR3 bases are TGTGCCATCAGTGTCAGGACTAGCGGGAGTTACAATGAGCAGTTCTTC. This codes for CAISVRTSGSYNEQFF.